The clone carrying this TCR beta chain was seen a handful of times. Antigen unknown. What was amplified from RNA transcripts were TCR beta CDR3 regions. Primed by the HTBI set, a first-round RT-PCR was run on the TCR CDR3. One entry per CDR3 protein results from TCRdb running MiXCR on the multiplex PCR reads. This sample carries roughly 700,000 distinct CDR3 sequences, 12% to 15% of them seen once, and the ten largest clones take roughly 10%. This sample is drawn from a study of T cells in Graves' hyperthyroidism and ophthalmopathy. Study background: Prior to any treatment, at the point of initial diagnosis, peripheral blood was collected. The study's findings and limits: It was a median about 6.5 months before onset that the model predicted ophthalmopathy.

Trimming at V came to 8 bases and at J to 5 bases, leaving 17 bases not matched to a gene. Germline CDR1 reads MNHNS; CDR2 reads SASEGT. This CDR3 region has 16 residues. On the basis of clinical symptoms, serum thyroxine and TRAb, thyroid ultrasound and orbital computed tomography, diagnoses were made. The TCR originated in a woman between 18 and 30 years old with Graves' hyperthyroidism. Sequenced input: blood. The J gene is TRBJ2-7, the V gene TRBV6-1; 8 nucleotides agree with TRBD1. The CDR3 is CASGVRRQGRKNEQYF. DNA for the CDR3: TGTGCCAGCGGAGTTCGAAGACAGGGGAGGAAAAACGAGCAGTACTTC.